This TCR beta chain emerged from a study of T cell responses to AZD1222 COVID-19 vaccine. Study-wide points: White British donors predominated, females outnumbered males, and clonal diversity was possibly underestimated. Following two doses of AZD1222, Spike-specific TCR breadth and depth rose. Along spike, vaccine-associated CD4 TCRs were found throughout, with dominance at 160-218 and 743-854.

As regards this clone: Its specificity is unknown. This same CDR3 is encoded by further DNA sequences in the sample.

The table came from immunoSEQ multiplex PCR; TCRdb's copy has only in-frame clones and leaves some out. In the table there are 70,000 to 75,000 clones, around 90% of which are singletons. Germline V gives CDR1 SGDLS, CDR2 YYNGEE. V was shortened by 0 bases and J by 4 bases, with 11 bases between the two germline ends. The CDR3 covers 14 residues. The sequence derives from an adult who received the AZD1222 COVID-19 vaccine. The chain couples TRBV9 to TRBJ2-7; no definite D call. Material: peripheral blood, obtained 28 days after the second AZD1222 dose. The CDR3 DNA sequence: TGTGCCAGCAGCGTAGTCCCTAGTTCATACGAGCAGTACTTC. Protein sequence: CASSVVPSSYEQYF.